The source of this TCR beta chain is a study of a mutant IDH1 vaccine in newly diagnosed glioma. Overall study findings and caveats: Pseudoprogression seemingly bore no relation to changes in top peripheral T cell clonotypes. Across multiple MHC alleles, around 92% of patients had vaccine-induced responses.

CDR1 SGHDT and CDR2 YYEEEE come from the germline V gene. Trimming left V 0 bases short and J 2 bases short, with 8 bases between. The CDR3 spans 15 residues. Sequencing was performed with immunoSEQ multiplex PCR; in TCRdb, only in-frame clones are kept and a portion is missing. The sample yields roughly 64,000 clones, roughly 74% seen once. Indicated time point: week 35, safety follow-up. Vaccine doses each comprised 300 ug of mutant IDH1 20-mer peptide, with topical imiquimod. As concerns this clone: Its antigen remains unknown. This CDR3 is also generated by other DNA sequences in the sample.

The clonotype comes from a man aged 45-60 years with glioma. The chain carries TRBV5-6 and TRBJ2-2; D call uncertain. Sequencing was performed on PBMCs, taken from a glioma patient whose treatment included an IDH1 peptide vaccine. The DNA for the CDR3 is TGTGCCAGCAGCTTGGGCGGAACTAACACCGGGGAGCTGTTTTTT. Encoded protein: CASSLGGTNTGELFF.